A single sample is the source of the 7 T cell receptor beta chains below, sequenced in a study of cytomegalovirus exposure and HLA in healthy donors. The PCR ran on 60 Vbeta and 13 Jbeta primers. Sequencing was performed with immunoSEQ multiplex PCR; in TCRdb, only in-frame clones are kept and a portion is missing. Altogether some 110,000 clones are present, 78% being singletons, with the ten largest covering 1.5% to 2%. Source material: PBMCs. All receptors derive from a woman aged 40 to 50 in good health and CMV-seronegative.

A single count supports this clone. The chain joins TRBV19 to TRBJ1-3; D is unresolved. Trimming removed 7 bases from V and 0 bases from J, with 16 bases in between. Per germline, CDR1 LNHDA and CDR2 SQIVND (reference sequence). This CDR3 contains 16 residues. Written as DNA, the CDR3 is TGTGCCAGTACCGAGGGCAGCCCGCTCTCTGGAAACACCATATATTTT. As protein: CASTEGSPLSGNTIYF.

This chain joins TRBV7-3 and TRBJ2-1; maybe TRBD2 (6 bases). CDR1 SGHTA and CDR2 FQGTGA come from the germline V gene. The CDR3 covers 20 residues. V was shortened by 1 base and J by 0 bases, with 22 bases between the two germline ends. CDR3 loop: CASSLKFSSGRRSSYNEQFF. Written as DNA, the CDR3 is TGTGCCAGCAGCTTAAAATTCTCGAGCGGGCGAAGGAGCTCCTACAATGAGCAGTTCTTC.

This chain connects TRBV28 to TRBJ1-5, with no clear D. Germline CDR1 reads MDHEN; CDR2 reads SYDVKM. This CDR3 has 15 residues. V lost 7 bases and J lost 2, with 15 bases in between. The CDR3 region has the DNA TGTGCCAGCACCGGGAGGTTTGAGGGCAATCAGCCCCAGCATTTT. Its translation: CASTGRFEGNQPQHF.

The chain couples TRBV4-1 to TRBJ1-5; D call uncertain. The CDR3 has 14 residues. Trimming cost V 1 base and J 3 bases, with 7 bases left between them. The germline V gene has CDR1 MGHRA and CDR2 YSYEKL. The CDR3 region has the DNA TGCGCCAGCAGCCAAGGACAAAACAATCAGCCCCAGCATTTT. It codes for CASSQGQNNQPQHF.

The chain employs TRBV5-1 and TRBJ1-5; no clear D. V was clipped by 0 bases and J by 6 bases, with 13 bases between them. CDR1 SGHRS and CDR2 YFSETQ come from the germline V gene. CDR3 length: 15 amino acids. The CDR3 DNA sequence: TGCGCCAGCAGCTTGGTTGGAGGGTTCGGTCAGCCCCAGCATTTT. This gives the protein CASSLVGGFGQPQHF.

The table lists this clone with a count of one. The CDR3 coding sequence is TGTGCCAGCACCCTCGGGGAGGAATACGAGCAGTACTTC. Translating gives CASTLGEEYEQYF. The chain links TRBV6-6 to TRBJ2-7; a possible D gene is TRBD2 (6 bases). CDR1 is MNHNY, CDR2 SVGAGI, per germline (reference sequence). V lost 7 bases to trimming and J lost 4 bases, with 14 bases between them. The CDR3 consists of 13 residues.

The rearrangement joins TRBV18 to TRBJ2-3, with D possibly being TRBD1 (6 bases). Germline V gene sequence: CDR1 KGHSH, CDR2 LQKENI. Between the trimmed V and J ends, which lost 6 bases and 2 bases, there was a span of 12 bases. The CDR3 has 14 residues. The CDR3 is CASSLRTDTDTQYF. CDR3 bases: TGTGCCAGCTCCCTTCGGACAGACACAGATACGCAGTATTTT.